This TCR beta chain was recovered during a study of blood T cells in healthy people across ages. This CDR3 contains 12 residues. The germline gives CDR1 SGHDT, CDR2 YYEEEE. V was trimmed by 2 bases and J by 3 bases, leaving 5 bases between them. Overall study results and limits: Donors of long life had a larger count of naive CD4+ cells and greater diversity than aged donors.

For this clonotype: The antigen remains undetermined. A read error may be the cause here, since a much bigger clone is one base away.

Combining a sample-barcoded 5' primer with a J-beta primer mix, a second PCR ran for roughly 7 to 12 cycles. Template switching added a 12-random-nucleotide identifier to every cDNA molecule. Using its own MiXCR run on the 5' RACE reads, TCRdb lists one record per CDR3 protein. The table lists about 1 million distinct CDR3 sequences, more than 40% of them singletons, with 18% in the top ten. The V call is TRBV5-6, the J call TRBJ1-1; D is uncertain. The material sequenced was blood. The receptor was isolated from a woman aged 55-69 years in good health. CDR3 nucleotides: TGTGCCAGCAGCTTCGAGGACACTGAAGCTTTCTTT. The encoded protein is CASSFEDTEAFF.